This TCR beta chain was observed in a study of molecular identifiers for immune sequencing clone quantification (dated by TCRdb to the late 2010s). For the study in its entirety: In a replicate experiment, RNA from approximately 22,000 or 94,000 naive CD8 T cells was split into five aliquots, four of which were sequenced. The study was a methods study using CD8 T cells to benchmark molecular-identifier clustering-based TCR repertoire sequencing (MIDCIRS) and TCR RNA copy counting.

Regarding this clonotype: Its recognized antigen is unknown. A read error is possible here, since a much larger clone lies one base away.

What the study reported, not specific to this receptor: Clones above 20 RNA copies held over 97% of molecules in CMV-specific effector cells but under 1% in naive cells. Spiked-in Jurkat TCR RNA equivalent to a single cell was reported to be detectable even among 850,000 to 1,000,000 naive CD8 T cells. When barcode sub-clustering was not used, chimeric consensus sequences inflated TCR diversity, with chimeras reaching as high as 47%. Spiked-in Jurkat TCR RNA (10 copies' worth), which is not part of the donor repertoire, was contained in the naive libraries. Highly expanded clone sizes could be underestimated because identical TCR molecules may share a barcode. Modeling indicated about 3 TCR RNA copies recovered per cell, compared with about 10 by digital PCR, which implies a capture efficiency of around 31%.

Receptor libraries were prepared by PCR. Sequencer: Illumina HiSeq 4000. Bulk TCR libraries were generated as previously described, with the TCR primers listed in Table S5 used. Purification of total RNA was performed with the Qiagen AllPrep DNA/RNA kit. Before analysis, reads from multiple sequencing runs of one library were combined. In the source study's methods: Reads were retained only if an exact TCR constant sequence was present, and the retained reads were trimmed to 150 nt and grouped according to their 12-nt molecular barcodes. Reads in each barcode group were sub-clustered using a 15% Levenshtein threshold, and a quality-weighted consensus sequence was built for each RNA molecule. Non-functional sequences were discarded, and so were lower-count sequences lying one edit away from another sequence. Based on a fit of two negative binomial distributions, barcode sub-clusters having less than 20% of the maximum read count were discarded. The public reads were reprocessed in TCRdb via fastp at Q25 and MiXCR, keeping in-frame beta chains. All rows with the same CDR3 protein become a single entry with the most common DNA and genes. The V and J calls here are based on TCRdb, not the publication. In this sample the table shows 600,000 to 650,000 distinct CDR3 sequences, about 20% of which occur a single time. Clones ranked in the top ten supply 0.85% to 0.9% of the sample.

Naive CD8 T cell libraries were made from around 20,000 to 1,000,000 sorted cells using 10%, 30% or 50% of purified RNA. On a BD FACSAria II, naive CD8 T cells were FACS-sorted as CD8+CD4-CCR7+CD45RA+ and collected into RLT Plus buffer. Roughly ten TCR copies' worth of Jurkat RNA were spiked into about 20,000-1,000,000 naive CD8 T cell samples to test detection sensitivity. Enrichment of CD8 T cells was done with RosetteSep CD8+ T Cell Enrichment Cocktail plus Ficoll-Paque, and ACK red cell lysis came afterward. Inclusive of the bounding cysteine and phenylalanine, the CDR3 is 15 residues long. This entry keeps only the CDR3 DNA: 45 bases, framed from base 1. From the germline V gene, CDR1 is MGHRA and CDR2 is YSYEKL.

The material sequenced was naive CD8+ T cells from blood, with Jurkat cell RNA spiked in. In the paper's terms, the cell subset or site label means: FACS-sorted CD8+CD4-CCR7+CD45RA+ naive T cells. The TCR comes from a human donor in good health. Some libraries in this study had Jurkat cell RNA spiked in. Here the chain combines TRBV4-1 and TRBJ1-2, with the D gene not confidently named. The encoded CDR3 is CASSQEHENNYSYTF. Here is the DNA: TGCGCCAGCAGCCAAGAGCATGAGAATAACTATAGCTACACCTTC.